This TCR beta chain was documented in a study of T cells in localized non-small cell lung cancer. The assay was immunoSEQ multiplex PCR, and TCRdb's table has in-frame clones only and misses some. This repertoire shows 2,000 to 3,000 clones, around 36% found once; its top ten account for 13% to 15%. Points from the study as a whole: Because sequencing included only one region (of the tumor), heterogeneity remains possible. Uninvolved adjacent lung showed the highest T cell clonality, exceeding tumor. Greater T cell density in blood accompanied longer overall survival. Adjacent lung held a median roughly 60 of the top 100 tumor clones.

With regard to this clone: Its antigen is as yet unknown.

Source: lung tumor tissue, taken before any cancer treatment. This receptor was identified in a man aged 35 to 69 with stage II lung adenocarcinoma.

CDR3 protein: CAISGLAGAGYEQYF. Here the CDR3 DNA reads TGTGCCATCAGCGGACTAGCGGGGGCCGGCTACGAGCAGTACTTC. This rearrangement joins TRBV6-8 to TRBJ2-7, with 13 bases lining up with TRBD2. J gave up 3 bases and V 10 bases, and 9 bases lay outside the gene matches. Germline V gene data show CDR1 as MNHGY and CDR2 as SAAAGT. The CDR3 runs to 15 residues.